What follows describes a single TCR beta chain. The antigen is undetermined. The libraries of TRB cDNA were constructed through 5' RACE using UMI labels. For each CDR3 protein, TCRdb gives one entry from its re-call of the 5' RACE reads, without DNA. Seen in this sample are roughly 26,000 distinct CDR3 sequences; the ten most common clones hold around 2.8%. The entry originates in a study of CXCR3-negative and CXCR3-positive naive CD8 T cells. Across the whole study: Roughly 140 million TRB reads in total, about 1.5 +/- 0.3 million per library.

Looked up from germline, CDR1 is SQVTM and CDR2 is ANQGSEA. This CDR3 is built from 14 residues. Study-level points and caveats: Both naive subsets had comparably high diversity; memory CD8+ cells much lower.

Sequenced sample: naive CXCR3- CD8+ T cells from blood. Subset in this sample: CD45RO-CCR7+CD27+CD95- naive CD8+ T cells lacking CXCR3 (TNR3-). This chain links TRBV29-1 with TRBJ1-2. This receptor was obtained from a human donor in good health. Some clones in this sample may be carry-over from other donors' samples. The CDR3 region is CSVEESWQNYGYTF.